These T cell receptor beta chains were read from a single sample in a study of radiotherapy plus CTLA-4 blockade in lung cancer. Sequencing was performed with immunoSEQ multiplex PCR; in TCRdb, only in-frame clones are kept and a portion is missing. The sample records 75,000 to 100,000 clones, approximately 86% being singletons. Sample: peripheral blood, taken from a patient treated with radiotherapy plus ipilimumab. The receptor set was obtained from a human donor with non-small cell lung cancer that progressed on radiotherapy plus ipilimumab. Both conserved end residues are part of each CDR3. D genes are given only for firm matches. Size values are once, few and many counts, or a class for expanded clones, and some rows have none.

J,size,D,V,DNA,CDR3
TRBJ1-1,NA,TRBD1,TRBV5-1,TGCGCCAGCAGCCAATTGAGCATAGGGACAGGAGGGGGTGAAGCTTTCTTT,CASSQLSIGTGGGEAFF
TRBJ2-7,once,TRBD1,TRBV19,TGTGCCAGTAGCCGACCAGGACAGGGGTTTGAGCAGTACTTC,CASSRPGQGFEQYF
TRBJ2-1,NA,NA,TRBV7-3,TGTGCCAGCAGCCCCGGACAGAACAATGAGCAGTTCTTC,CASSPGQNNEQFF
TRBJ2-2,NA,NA,TRBV7-6,TGTGCCAGCAGCATAACCGGAGAGCTGTTTTTT,CASSITGELFF
TRBJ2-7,NA,NA,TRBV15,TGTGCCACCAGCAGCGGGACCAGATTCTACGAGCAGTACTTC,CATSSGTRFYEQYF
TRBJ2-3,NA,TRBD2,TRBV6-5,TGTGCCAGCAGTTCCCGAGCGGGAGGGCCCACAGATACGCAGTATTTT,CASSSRAGGPTDTQYF
TRBJ1-1,NA,NA,TRBV19,TGTGCCAGTAGTCTTGGGGTCAAGGGGACTGAAGCTTTCTTT,CASSLGVKGTEAFF
TRBJ2-7,NA,NA,TRBV7-2,TGTGCCAGCAGCTCCCGTAGCGGAGAGGTCTACGAGCAGTACTTC,CASSSRSGEVYEQYF
TRBJ1-2,NA,NA,TRBV30,TGTGCCTGGAGTTCTTCTGTTGCTAACTATGGCTACACCTTC,CAWSSSVANYGYTF
TRBJ2-1,NA,NA,TRBV10-3,TGTGCCATCAGTGAGTCGAGGCCGCCAGCCTACAATGAGCAGTTCTTC,CAISESRPPAYNEQFF
TRBJ1-5,NA,NA,TRBV6-6,TGTGCCAGCAGTGGGAACTATCAGCCCCAGCATTTT,CASSGNYQPQHF
TRBJ1-2,NA,NA,TRBV5-1,TGCGCCAGCAGCTTGGCGACGGGTTATGGCTACACCTTC,CASSLATGYGYTF
TRBJ1-3,NA,NA,TRBV11-2,TGTGCCAGCAGCTTAGGGCCGGGGCTCCTCGGAAACACCATATATTTT,CASSLGPGLLGNTIYF
TRBJ2-7,NA,TRBD2,TRBV6-1,TGTGCCAGCAGGGGGACTAGCGTGGGAGAGCAGTACTTC,CASRGTSVGEQYF
TRBJ2-1,NA,TRBD2,TRBV19,TGTGCCAGTAGTCTGACTAGCGGGAGGGCCGATGAGCAGTTCTTC,CASSLTSGRADEQFF
TRBJ1-4,once,NA,TRBV5-1,TGCGCCAGCAGCTTGGCAGGGAACGAAAAACTGTTTTTT,CASSLAGNEKLFF
TRBJ2-5,NA,NA,TRBV5-4,TGTGCCAGCAGCTTGGAAGGGGGATTGGGAGAGACCCAGTACTTC,CASSLEGGLGETQYF
TRBJ2-7,NA,NA,TRBV7-2,TGTGCCAGCAGCTCGTGGACTACCCAATCCTACGAGCAGTACTTC,CASSSWTTQSYEQYF
TRBJ1-5,once,NA,TRBV10-3,TGTGCCATCAGTGAGTCGGGGGCTCAGCCCCAGCATTTT,CAISESGAQPQHF
TRBJ1-5,NA,TRBD1,TRBV15,TGTGCCACCAGCAGGACAGGACAGGGACTCAATCAGCCCCAGCATTTT,CATSRTGQGLNQPQHF
TRBJ2-4,NA,TRBD2,TRBV18,TGTGCCAGCTCACCGGCTAGCGGAACCAAAAACATTCAGTACTTC,CASSPASGTKNIQYF
TRBJ1-2,NA,NA,TRBV5-4,TGTGCCAGCAGCTTGGGCGCGGCCAACTATGGCTACACCTTC,CASSLGAANYGYTF
TRBJ2-7,NA,NA,TRBV7-9,TGTGCCAGCAGCTTATCGGACGAGCAGTACTTC,CASSLSDEQYF
TRBJ2-7,NA,NA,TRBV7-6,TGTGCCAGCTCAAATCCCCGGGGGCTGAGCTCCTACGAGCAGTACTTC,CASSNPRGLSSYEQYF
TRBJ2-7,NA,TRBD2,TRBV4-1,TGCGCCAGCAGCCAAGTGCCAGCGGGAGCGAACGAGCAGTACTTC,CASSQVPAGANEQYF
TRBJ2-1,NA,TRBD2,TRBV7-7,TGTGCTAGCAGCCACTCCTCGGCGGGAGGGCCGATTGAGCAGTTCTTC,CASSHSSAGGPIEQFF
TRBJ2-1,NA,NA,TRBV5-1,TGCGCCAGCAGCCAAGATCTAGAGAACAATGAGCAGTTCTTC,CASSQDLENNEQFF
TRBJ1-2,NA,NA,TRBV6-1,TGTGCCAGCAGCCTGGAGCAGGGACCTAACTATGGCTACACCTTC,CASSLEQGPNYGYTF
TRBJ1-2,NA,TRBD1,TRBV29-1,TGCAGCGTTGAACCTCCGGGACAGCCGAATGGCTACACCTTC,CSVEPPGQPNGYTF
TRBJ2-1,NA,TRBD2,TRBV5-1,TGCGCCAGCAGCTTGGACGATTGGGCGGGGGTCTACAATGAGCAGTTCTTC,CASSLDDWAGVYNEQFF
TRBJ2-1,NA,TRBD2,TRBV25-1,TGTGCCAGCAGTGTTGCGGGGGGCGAGCAGTTCTTC,CASSVAGGEQFF
TRBJ2-1,NA,TRBD1,TRBV5-4,TGTGCCAGCACCCGAGGGGGACAGGACTACAATGAGCAGTTCTTC,CASTRGGQDYNEQFF
TRBJ1-2,NA,NA,TRBV19,TGTGCCAGTAGTATACCCTTGACCTATGGCTACACCTTC,CASSIPLTYGYTF
TRBJ2-3,NA,NA,TRBV10-3,TGTGCCATCAGTGACCGACCTAACACAGATACGCAGTATTTT,CAISDRPNTDTQYF
TRBJ2-3,NA,NA,TRBV7-2,TGTGCCAGCAGCCCCTCCGCCCCCGGGCGGGATACGCAGTATTTT,CASSPSAPGRDTQYF